This entry lists 6 T cell receptor beta chains sequenced from one sample in a study of CD8 T cells in ankylosing spondylitis (dated by TCRdb to between 2016 and 2019). Library preparation used 5' RACE. This sample was sequenced with an Illumina HiSeq 2500. TCRdb reanalyzed the raw reads on its own, using fastp at Q25 for trimming and MiXCR for clone calling, and kept in-frame beta chains. When rows share a CDR3 protein, they turn into one entry using the most common DNA and genes. This sample gives a few hundred thousand distinct CDR3 sequences in total; 10% of them show up just once. Clones ranked in the top ten supply 21% of the sample. Sequencing used blood, either unsorted or a sorted T cell fraction (not recorded which). Receptor source: a male donor with ankylosing spondylitis or in good health (not recorded which).

The chain couples TRBV19 to TRBJ2-7; TRBD1 aligns across 9 bases. In germline, CDR1 is LNHDA, CDR2 SQIVND (reference sequence). The CDR3 runs 14 residues. Germline trimming cut 4 bases from V and 5 bases from J; bases unmatched to any gene: 6. The CDR3 here is CASSKGQGRDEQYF. The DNA of the CDR3 is TGTGCCAGTAGTAAAGGACAGGGGAGGGACGAGCAGTACTTC.

In this sample, this clonotype turned up many times. The chain is built from TRBV5-1 and TRBJ1-5, with D unclear. Looked up from germline, CDR1 is SGHRS and CDR2 is YFSETQ. CDR3 length: 15 residues. Trimming took 1 base from V and 0 from J, leaving 8 bases between them. CDR3 nucleotides: TGCGCCAGCAGCTTGAGCGATAATAGCAATCAGCCCCAGCATTTT. It specifies CASSLSDNSNQPQHF.

This clonotype occurred many times. The chain links TRBV5-1 to TRBJ1-2; D gene uncertain. Deletions cut 0 bases from V and 0 bases from J, with 9 bases between. The CDR3 covers 15 residues. The germline gives CDR1 SGHRS, CDR2 YFSETQ. The chain's CDR3 is CASSLGSKANYGYTF. For the CDR3, the DNA is TGCGCCAGCAGCTTGGGTAGCAAAGCTAACTATGGCTACACCTTC.

This clonotype was picked up many times. The chain is built from TRBV12-3 or TRBV12-4 and TRBJ1-5; D might be TRBD1 (5 bases). CDR3 size: 15 residues. The V end was cut by 3 bases, the J end by 2 bases, with 11 bases between. CDR3 nucleotide sequence: TGTGCCAGCAGTTTTGGGGGAGACGGCAATCAGCCCCAGCATTTT. Its protein is CASSFGGDGNQPQHF.

This clonotype appeared many times. The chain carries TRBV20-1 and TRBJ1-2, with 10 bases aligning to TRBD1. The CDR3 has 14 amino acids. Germline V CDR1 and CDR2: DFQATT, SNEGSKA (reference sequence). The V gene end was trimmed by 6 bases and the J gene end by 5 bases; junction bases not matched to a gene: 9. The DNA of the CDR3 is TGCAGTGCCTCGACAGGGGGCAATTGGTATGGCTACACCTTC. This codes for CSASTGGNWYGYTF.

This clonotype was observed at least ten times. V is TRBV28 and J is TRBJ2-7; no firm D call. CDR1 MDHEN and CDR2 SYDVKM come from the germline V gene. Trimming cost V 5 bases and J 5 bases, with 16 bases left between them. CDR3 size: 14 residues. CDR3 amino acids: CASSPLSKSDEQYF. CDR3 in DNA: TGTGCCAGCAGTCCTTTATCGAAATCGGACGAGCAGTACTTC.